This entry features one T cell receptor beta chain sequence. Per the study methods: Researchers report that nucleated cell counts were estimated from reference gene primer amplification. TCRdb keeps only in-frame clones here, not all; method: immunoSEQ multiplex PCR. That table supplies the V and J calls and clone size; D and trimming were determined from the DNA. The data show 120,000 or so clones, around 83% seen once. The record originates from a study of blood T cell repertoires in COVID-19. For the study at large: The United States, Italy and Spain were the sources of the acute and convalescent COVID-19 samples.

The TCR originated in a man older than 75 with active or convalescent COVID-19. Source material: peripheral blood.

CDR3 DNA: TGCGCAGCAGCGGGGGGGCGGACGAGCGACACTGAAGCTTTCTTT. Protein sequence: CAAAGGRTSDTEAFF. J is TRBJ1-1 and V is TRBV10-1; tentative D call: TRBD1 (6 bases). The germline gives CDR1 WNHNN, CDR2 SYGVQD (reference sequence). The length of the CDR3 is 15 residues.